This T cell receptor beta chain stems from a study of blood T cell repertoires in COVID-19. Study overall: Some COVID-19 samples were acute and others convalescent; all came from the United States, Italy and Spain. Nucleic acid was either cDNA or gDNA, and it came from T cells, B-cell-depleted T cells, or PBMCs.

This CDR3 contains 15 residues. Losses at the gene ends were 5 bases for V and 9 bases for J; bases not matched to a gene: 13. Germline assignment: CDR1 MNHEY and CDR2 SVGAGI. This clone came up once. In the source study's methods: Reference gene primers were amplified, and this amplification served to estimate nucleated cell counts. Data came from immunoSEQ multiplex PCR; TCRdb stores just in-frame clones and leaves some out. The D gene and trimming were derived from the DNA, and the V and J assignments and clone size from that table. The data hold 130,000 to 150,000 clones, with roughly 90% observed a single time.

This TCR was recovered from a woman in her forties or fifties with acute or convalescent COVID-19. Source material: peripheral blood. The chain recombines TRBV6-5 with TRBJ2-7; 10 bases agree with TRBD1. The CDR3 region is CASSLAPGQGLAQYF. The DNA for the CDR3 is TGTGCCAGCAGTCTTGCCCCGGGACAGGGGCTCGCGCAGTACTTC.